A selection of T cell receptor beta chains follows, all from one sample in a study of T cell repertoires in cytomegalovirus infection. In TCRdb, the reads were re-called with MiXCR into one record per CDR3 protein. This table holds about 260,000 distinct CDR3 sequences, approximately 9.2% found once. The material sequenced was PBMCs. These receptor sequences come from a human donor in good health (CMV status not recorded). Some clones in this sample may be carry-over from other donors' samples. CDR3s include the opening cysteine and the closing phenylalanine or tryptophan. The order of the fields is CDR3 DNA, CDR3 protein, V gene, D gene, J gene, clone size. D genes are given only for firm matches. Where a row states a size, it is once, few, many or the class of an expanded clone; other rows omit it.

TGTGCCAGCACCAACCAGGCTCGCCAGCCCCAGCATTTT CASTNQARQPQHF TRBV6-2/TRBV6-3 - TRBJ1-5 few
TGTGCTAGTGGTTTGGTTCTGGGGACAGGGGACGCCGAGCAGTACTTC CASGLVLGTGDAEQYF TRBV12-5 TRBD1 TRBJ2-7 -
TGTGCCAGCAGCTTAGTAGGCAGCAGCTCCTACAATGAGCAGTTCTTC CASSLVGSSSYNEQFF TRBV7-2 - TRBJ2-1 many
TGTGCCAGCAGCCCCCTCGAGGGGGGCGGCTACACCTTC CASSPLEGGGYTF TRBV7-2 - TRBJ1-2 many
TGTGCCAGCAGCCAAGGGTCCCCTTATACACAGGGGTCCTACGAGCAGTACTTC CASSQGSPYTQGSYEQYF TRBV14 TRBD1 TRBJ2-7 -
TGTGCCAGCAGCTCCCGCTCCGGGTCAAGGGGAGATACGCAGTATTTT CASSSRSGSRGDTQYF TRBV7-2 - TRBJ2-3 -
TGCGCCAGCAGCCAGACCGATAGCAATCAGCCCCAGCATTTT CASSQTDSNQPQHF TRBV4-1 - TRBJ1-5 -
TGTGCCAGCAGTCCATATGGACTACTCTCTGGAAACACCATATATTTT CASSPYGLLSGNTIYF TRBV12-3/TRBV12-4 - TRBJ1-3 many
TGTGCCAGCAGTAATACGTTGGACGTAACCTACGAGCAGTACTTC CASSNTLDVTYEQYF TRBV6-6 - TRBJ2-7 few
TGTGCCAGCTCACCACCCCGGGGACAGGGCAATCAGCCCCAGCATTTT CASSPPRGQGNQPQHF TRBV18 TRBD1 TRBJ1-5 many
TGTGCCTTCCCCCGGGACGCGGGGGCCCAGTACTTC CAFPRDAGAQYF TRBV2 TRBD2 TRBJ2-5 -
TGTGCCAGCAGCGCTCAGACTAGCGGGCAAGAGACCCAGTACTTC CASSAQTSGQETQYF TRBV7-2 TRBD2 TRBJ2-5 many
TGTGCCAGCAGCTTAGCGGGGATTAGCTCCTACAATGAGCAGTTCTTC CASSLAGISSYNEQFF TRBV7-9 - TRBJ2-1 -
TGTGCCAGCAGTGAAGGTCGGGGACGCACAGATACGCAGTATTTT CASSEGRGRTDTQYF TRBV2 - TRBJ2-3 many
TGTGCTAGTGGTTTGGACGTTAGCAGTCAGCAGTACTTC CASGLDVSSQQYF TRBV12-5 - TRBJ2-7 many
TGTGCCAGCAGAGTGGGGAACTACAATGAGCAGTTCTTC CASRVGNYNEQFF TRBV6-2/TRBV6-3 - TRBJ2-1 many
TGTGCCAGCAGCTTAAACACCGTCTCCTACAATGAGCAGTTCTTC CASSLNTVSYNEQFF TRBV7-8 - TRBJ2-1 many
TGTGCCAGCAGACCCGACAATTACAGGGCTGCCGAAGCTTTCTTT CASRPDNYRAAEAFF TRBV7-8 - TRBJ1-1 many
TGTGCCAGCAGTTCCAGGGGGAACGGTGAAAAACTGTTTTTT CASSSRGNGEKLFF TRBV28 TRBD1 TRBJ1-4 many
TGTGCCAGCAGCCACCCCAGGGGGTCTAGCGGGAGTCGCGAGCAGTACTTC CASSHPRGSSGSREQYF TRBV7-2 TRBD2 TRBJ2-7 many
TGTGCCAGCAGCCGACAGGGGTTGTATCAGCCCCAGCATTTT CASSRQGLYQPQHF TRBV7-2 TRBD1 TRBJ1-5 many
TGTGCCAGCAGTTCCCCGCCGACAGGGGGAAGGGGCAATCAGCCCCAGCATTTT CASSSPPTGGRGNQPQHF TRBV28 TRBD1 TRBJ1-5 few
TGTGCCAGCAGTTTAGCGGGGACCTCGTACTTC CASSLAGTSYF TRBV12-3/TRBV12-4 - TRBJ2-5 -
TGTGCCAGCAGTTTCGCCTCGGGGGGAAGAGAGACCCAGTACTTC CASSFASGGRETQYF TRBV12-3/TRBV12-4 TRBD2 TRBJ2-5 -
TGTGCCAGCATGACGCCTAATGAGCCTGAAGCTTTCTTT CASMTPNEPEAFF TRBV7-2 - TRBJ1-1 many
TGCGCCAGCAGCCAGTACCGGGACAAGCCTACGAAGCAGTACTTC CASSQYRDKPTKQYF TRBV4-3 - TRBJ2-7 few
TGCAGCGTTGTCCCCAGGAGCTCCTACAATGAGCAGTTCTTC CSVVPRSSYNEQFF TRBV29-1 - TRBJ2-1 few
TGCAGTGCTAGTCTAGGGATTGAAGCTTTCTTT CSASLGIEAFF TRBV20-1 - TRBJ1-1 many
TGTGCCAGCAGGGGGACGGTTCTTAATGAGCAGTTCTTC CASRGTVLNEQFF TRBV6-2/TRBV6-3 - TRBJ2-1 -
TGTGCCAGCAGCTTTGGGGACAATTACTACGAGCAGTACTTC CASSFGDNYYEQYF TRBV7-2 - TRBJ2-7 many
TGTGCCAGCAGCTCGGCCGGGACACGCGTTAATGAGCAGTTCTTC CASSSAGTRVNEQFF TRBV7-8 - TRBJ2-1 many
TGCAGTGCTAGGCCCAGGGGGCAGGCTGGCTACACCTTC CSARPRGQAGYTF TRBV20-1 TRBD1 TRBJ1-2 -
TGTGCCAGCAGCCCCTTAGGGGAGGGTGGCGCTGAAGCTTTCTTT CASSPLGEGGAEAFF TRBV12-3/TRBV12-4 - TRBJ1-1 many
TGTGCCAGCAGCCAAGACCCCGGGGGGGCAGTACTCCTACTTAATACGCAGTATTTT CASSQDPGGAVLLLNTQYF TRBV4-2 TRBD2 TRBJ2-3 many
TGTGCCAGCAGTTACCCTATGGGGGTCCCCCAGCATTTT CASSYPMGVPQHF TRBV6-2/TRBV6-3 - TRBJ1-5 -
TGTGCCAGCGGGGTGGGGGGCACTGAAGCTTTCTTT CASGVGGTEAFF TRBV27 - TRBJ1-1 many
TGTGCTAGCAGCTTATCCCAGCTTACAGATACGCAGTATTTT CASSLSQLTDTQYF TRBV7-7 - TRBJ2-3 many
TGTGCCAGCAGCTTAAGGGAGGAGGGCCCTGGCTACACCTTC CASSLREEGPGYTF TRBV7-2 - TRBJ1-2 many
TGCAGCGTTGGGATGGGAAGCAATCAGCCCCAGCATTTT CSVGMGSNQPQHF TRBV29-1 - TRBJ1-5 many
TGTGCCAGCAGCTTGATCGACAGGGCGAGGTATGGCTACACCTTC CASSLIDRARYGYTF TRBV5-6 TRBD1 TRBJ1-2 -
TGTGCCATCAGTGATTTAGTTACGGGGGGAGCTGAAGCTTTCTTT CAISDLVTGGAEAFF TRBV10-3 - TRBJ1-1 many
TGTGCCAGCAGCTTAGCCTCCCCGGCAGGACTCGGAGACAATGAGCAGTTCTTC CASSLASPAGLGDNEQFF TRBV7-2 - TRBJ2-1 many
TGTGCCAGCAGCTCAATTGACCTTGCTAGGGAGACCCAGTACTTC CASSSIDLARETQYF TRBV7-2 - TRBJ2-5 many
TGTGCCAGCAACGACTTCAATGAGCAGTTCTTC CASNDFNEQFF TRBV12-3/TRBV12-4 - TRBJ2-1 many
TGTGCCAGCAGCCCCACCAGGGATGCCAAAAACATTCAGTACTTC CASSPTRDAKNIQYF TRBV7-2 - TRBJ2-4 many